This passage covers 3 T cell receptor beta chains from one sample sequenced in a study of blood T cell repertoires in COVID-19. Assay used: immunoSEQ multiplex PCR; TCRdb lists only in-frame clones, some missing. The top ten hold approximately 5.1% of the sample, which has about 190,000 clones, roughly 81% seen once. Sequenced material: peripheral blood. The receptors originated from a woman aged 70-85 years with active or convalescent COVID-19.

The rearrangement joins TRBV19 to TRBJ1-5, with TRBD1 identical over 8 bases. CDR1 is LNHDA, CDR2 SQIVND, per germline (reference sequence). Trimming cost V 5 bases and J 3 bases; bases outside gene matches: 9. This CDR3 has 16 residues. The CDR3 DNA follows: TGTGCCAGTAGTGCAAGACAGGGGTCCAACAATCAGCCCCAGCATTTT. Encoded protein: CASSARQGSNNQPQHF.

This chain connects TRBV27 to TRBJ2-1, with 13 bases aligning to TRBD2. The CDR3 contains 18 residues. Losses at the gene ends were 6 bases for V and 0 bases for J; bases not matched to a gene: 8. Looked up from germline, CDR1 is MNHEY and CDR2 is SMNVEV (reference sequence). CDR3 sequence reads: CASRPGLAGISSYNEQFF. The CDR3 DNA follows: TGTGCCAGCAGGCCGGGACTAGCGGGAATAAGCTCCTACAATGAGCAGTTCTTC.

V and J are TRBV27 and TRBJ2-7; the match to TRBD1 covers 9 bases. Germline V CDR1 and CDR2: MNHEY, SMNVEV (reference sequence). V lost 6 bases, J lost 7 bases, and 7 bases stayed unmatched. This CDR3 is built from 13 residues. CDR3 coding DNA: TGTGCCAGCAGACCCTCCGGACAGGGGGAGCAGTACTTC. As protein: CASRPSGQGEQYF.